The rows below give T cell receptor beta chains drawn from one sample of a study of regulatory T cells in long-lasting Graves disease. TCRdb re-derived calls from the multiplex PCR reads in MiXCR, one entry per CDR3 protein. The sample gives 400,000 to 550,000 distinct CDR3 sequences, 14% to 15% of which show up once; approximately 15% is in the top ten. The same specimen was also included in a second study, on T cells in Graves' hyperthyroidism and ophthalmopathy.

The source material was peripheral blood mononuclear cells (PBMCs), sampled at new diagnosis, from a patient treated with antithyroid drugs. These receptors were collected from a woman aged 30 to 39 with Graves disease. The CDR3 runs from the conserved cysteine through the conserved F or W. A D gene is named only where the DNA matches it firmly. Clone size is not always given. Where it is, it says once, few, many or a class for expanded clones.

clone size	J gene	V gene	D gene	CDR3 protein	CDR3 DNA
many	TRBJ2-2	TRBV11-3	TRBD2	CASSRLAGHTGELFF	TGTGCCAGCAGCAGACTAGCGGGACACACCGGGGAGCTGTTTTTT
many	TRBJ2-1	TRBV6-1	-	CASSEGKRVILWEQFF	TGTGCCAGCAGTGAGGGGAAGCGGGTTATTTTGTGGGAGCAGTTCTTC
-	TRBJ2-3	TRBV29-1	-	CSVEERLLADTQYF	TGCAGCGTTGAAGAAAGGCTACTCGCCGATACGCAGTATTTT
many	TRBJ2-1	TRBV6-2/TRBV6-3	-	CASSYGTQIRNEQFF	TGTGCCAGCTCCTACGGGACACAGATTCGCAATGAGCAGTTCTTC
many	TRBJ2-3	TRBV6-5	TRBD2	CASSYSTSGGSTDTQYF	TGTGCCAGCAGTTACTCGACTAGCGGGGGAAGCACAGATACGCAGTATTTT
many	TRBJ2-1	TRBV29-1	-	CSALAVGLVYNEQFF	TGCAGCGCATTAGCGGTGGGGTTGGTGTACAATGAGCAGTTCTTC
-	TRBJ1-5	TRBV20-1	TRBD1	CSAADRDRGSNQPQHF	TGCAGTGCTGCTGACCGGGACAGGGGTAGCAATCAGCCCCAGCATTTT
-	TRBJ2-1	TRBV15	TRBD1	CATSSRQGTSYNEQFF	TGTGCCACCAGCAGTCGACAGGGGACCTCCTACAATGAGCAGTTCTTC
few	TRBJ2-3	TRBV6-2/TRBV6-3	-	CASSQGGFSTDTQYF	TGTGCCAGCAGCCAGGGGGGGTTTAGCACAGATACGCAGTATTTT
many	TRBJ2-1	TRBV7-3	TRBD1	CASSKTGDSYNEQFF	TGTGCCAGCAGCAAAACAGGGGATTCCTACAATGAGCAGTTCTTC
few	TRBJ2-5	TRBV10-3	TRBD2	CAISSSGQETQYF	TGTGCCATCAGTTCTAGCGGCCAAGAGACCCAGTACTTC
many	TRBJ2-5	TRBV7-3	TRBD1	CASALPGQGSRGTQYF	TGTGCCAGCGCCTTACCGGGACAGGGAAGCCGAGGGACCCAGTACTTC
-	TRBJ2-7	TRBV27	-	CASSTATPWAYEQYF	TGTGCCAGCAGTACCGCGACTCCCTGGGCCTACGAGCAGTACTTC
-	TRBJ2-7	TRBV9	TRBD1	CASSARDREQYF	TGTGCCAGCAGCGCCCGGGACAGGGAGCAGTACTTC
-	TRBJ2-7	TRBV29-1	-	CSVEGLSSYEQYF	TGCAGCGTTGAAGGTCTAAGCTCCTACGAGCAGTACTTC
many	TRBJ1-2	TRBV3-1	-	CASSQAPRGYTF	TGTGCCAGCAGCCAAGCTCCCCGGGGCTACACCTTC
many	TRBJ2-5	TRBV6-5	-	CASSYPTPRETQYF	TGTGCCAGCAGTTACCCGACTCCAAGGGAGACCCAGTACTTC
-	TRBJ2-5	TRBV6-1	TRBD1	CASSEARTGGPYQETQYF	TGTGCCAGCAGTGAAGCTAGAACAGGGGGTCCCTACCAAGAGACCCAGTACTTC
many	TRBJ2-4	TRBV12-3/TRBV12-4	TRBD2	CASSFGRAVPKNIQYF	TGTGCCAGCAGTTTTGGGAGGGCCGTGCCCAAAAACATTCAGTACTTC
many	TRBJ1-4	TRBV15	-	CATSSGGFNEKLFF	TGTGCCACCAGCAGCGGGGGCTTTAATGAAAAACTGTTTTTT
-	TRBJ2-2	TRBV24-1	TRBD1	CATSDRQGFTGELFF	TGTGCCACCAGTGACCGACAGGGGTTCACCGGGGAGCTGTTTTTT
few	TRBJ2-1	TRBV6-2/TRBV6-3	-	CASSYDSYNEQFF	TGTGCCAGCAGTTATGACAGTTACAATGAGCAGTTCTTC
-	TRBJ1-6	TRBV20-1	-	CSAYQGKVHSPLHF	TGCAGTGCTTACCAGGGGAAGGTTCATTCACCCCTCCACTTT
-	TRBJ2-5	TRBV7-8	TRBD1	CASSSHGATGKETQYF	TGTGCCAGCAGTTCCCATGGGGCGACAGGGAAAGAGACCCAGTACTTC
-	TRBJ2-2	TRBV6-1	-	CASKVDSWFTGELFF	TGTGCCAGCAAAGTGGATTCTTGGTTCACCGGGGAGCTGTTTTTT
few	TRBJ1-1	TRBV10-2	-	CASVGANTEAFF	TGCGCCAGCGTCGGGGCTAACACTGAAGCTTTCTTT
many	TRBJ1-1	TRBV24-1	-	CATSVGDGLDTEAFF	TGTGCCACCAGTGTGGGTGACGGCCTGGACACTGAAGCTTTCTTT
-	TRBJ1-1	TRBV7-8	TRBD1	CASSGQTGDAEAFF	TGTGCCAGCAGCGGACAGACAGGGGACGCTGAAGCTTTCTTT
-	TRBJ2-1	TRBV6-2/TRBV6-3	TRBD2	CASSPPHSGRALTGQFF	TGTGCCAGCAGCCCACCTCATAGCGGGAGGGCCTTGACAGGGCAGTTCTTC
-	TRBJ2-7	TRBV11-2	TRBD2	CASSMGLAGTYEQYF	TGTGCCAGCAGCATGGGACTAGCGGGAACCTACGAGCAGTACTTC
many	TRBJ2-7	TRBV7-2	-	CASSPPWPTAIYEQYF	TGTGCCAGCAGCCCCCCATGGCCTACAGCGATCTACGAGCAGTACTTC
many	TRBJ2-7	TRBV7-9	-	CASSLDLAGAYEQYF	TGTGCCAGCAGCTTAGACCTAGCAGGGGCCTACGAGCAGTACTTC
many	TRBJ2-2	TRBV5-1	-	CASSLAAGELFF	TGCGCCAGCAGCTTGGCTGCCGGGGAGCTGTTTTTT
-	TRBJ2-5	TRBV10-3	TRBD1	CAISESQGNAPGKQETQYF	TGTGCCATCAGTGAGTCACAGGGGAACGCGCCCGGGAAACAAGAGACCCAGTACTTC
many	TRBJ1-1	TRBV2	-	CADKMDQAKNTEAFF	TGTGCCGACAAAATGGATCAAGCAAAGAACACTGAAGCTTTCTTT
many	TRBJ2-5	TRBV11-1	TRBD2	CASSWGLAGGETQYF	TGTGCCAGCAGCTGGGGACTAGCAGGAGGAGAGACCCAGTACTTC
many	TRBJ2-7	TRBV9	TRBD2	CASSLGLAGEVQYF	TGTGCCAGCAGCCTTGGACTAGCGGGCGAGGTGCAGTACTTC
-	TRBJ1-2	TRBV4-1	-	CASSHAGTVYGYTF	TGCGCCAGCAGCCATGCCGGGACCGTGTATGGCTACACCTTC
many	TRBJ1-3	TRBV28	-	CASSPRLGSGNTIYF	TGTGCCAGCAGCCCGCGACTTGGCTCTGGAAACACCATATATTTT
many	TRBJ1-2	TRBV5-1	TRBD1	CASSTTGGGYTF	TGCGCCAGCAGCACGACAGGGGGTGGCTACACCTTC
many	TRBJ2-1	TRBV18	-	CASSPSREVPGNEQFF	TGTGCCAGCTCACCCTCCCGGGAAGTTCCTGGCAATGAGCAGTTCTTC
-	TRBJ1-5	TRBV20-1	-	CSANPRGNQPQHF	TGCAGTGCTAATCCGCGGGGGAATCAGCCCCAGCATTTT
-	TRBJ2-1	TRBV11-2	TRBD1	CASSFRDREYNEQFF	TGTGCCAGCAGCTTCCGGGACAGGGAATACAATGAGCAGTTCTTC
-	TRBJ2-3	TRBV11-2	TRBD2	CASSFRGRELAGAEPTDTQYF	TGTGCCAGCAGCTTCAGGGGCCGTGAGCTAGCGGGGGCGGAGCCCACAGATACGCAGTATTTT
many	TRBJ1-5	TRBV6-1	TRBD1	CASSKGTVYSNQPQHF	TGTGCCAGCAGTAAGGGGACAGTTTATAGCAATCAGCCCCAGCATTTT